This T cell receptor (beta chain) was observed in a study of cytomegalovirus exposure and HLA in healthy donors. There were likely unrecorded immune exposures, though donors were nominally healthy when sampled. Overall study findings and caveats: The likely explanation for a cluster of highly shared sequence variants was sequencing artifact. Published work reported that the classifier diagnosed cytomegalovirus status with high specificity and sensitivity. HLA restriction was apparent for most CMV-associated TCR beta chains in a later analysis.

Concerning this clone itself: What it binds is unknown.

There are 16 residues in the CDR3. Trimming shortened V by 4 bases and J by 5 bases, and 22 bases separated the two germline ends. 60 Vbeta and 13 Jbeta primers were used in PCR. Libraries were prepared by immunoSEQ multiplex PCR; TCRdb keeps only in-frame clonotypes and omits some of them. The sample gives 110,000 or so clones, about 78% of which show up once; approximately 1.3% is in the top ten. This receptor was taken from a man aged 25-45 years in good health and CMV-seronegative. The V and J genes are TRBV5-7 and TRBJ2-7, with D possibly being TRBD1 (6 bases). TRBV5-7 is recorded as an ORF, its role being uncertain. Sequencing was done on a sample of PBMCs. The CDR3 region has the DNA TGTGCCAGCAGCCTCTCTATGGGGGCGAGTGAGAACGAGCAGTACTTC. Translation gives CASSLSMGASENEQYF.